The 18 T cell receptor beta chains in this list originate from one sample, sequenced in a study of cytomegalovirus exposure and HLA in healthy donors. PCR used 60 Vbeta primers and 13 Jbeta primers. Some clones are missing from TCRdb's copy, which holds only in-frame ones; the method was immunoSEQ multiplex PCR. The data show 150,000 or so clones, about 80% seen once. The source material was PBMCs. These receptor sequences come from a man younger than 35 in good health and CMV-seropositive.

The rearrangement links TRBV28 to TRBJ1-1, with 10 bases that match TRBD1. The CDR3 totals 14 residues. V dropped 4 bases and J dropped 6; count of bases not matched to a gene: 5. Germline CDR1 is MDHEN and CDR2 is SYDVKM. CDR3 bases: TGTGCCAGCAGTTCAACCGGGACAGGGGCTGAAGCTTTCTTT. It specifies CASSSTGTGAEAFF. The whole variable domain, filled in from reference TRBV28 and TRBJ1-1, reads DVKVTQSSRYLVKRTGEKVFLECVQDMDHENMFWYRQDPGLGLRLIYFSYDVKMKEKGDIPEGYSVSREKKERFSLILESASTNQTSMYLCASSSTGTGAEAFFGQGTRLTVV.

The rearrangement joins TRBV30 to TRBJ2-2; D call uncertain. V lost 0 bases and J lost 5, with 4 bases in between. CDR1 and CDR2 from the germline V gene are GTSNPN and SVGIG (reference sequence). There are 12 residues in the CDR3. CDR3 protein: CAWSVSTGELFF. In nucleotides, the CDR3 is TGTGCCTGGAGTGTATCTACCGGGGAGCTGTTTTTT.

This CDR3 reads CASSIWYGQVFSFMNTEAFF. Here the CDR3 DNA reads TGTGCCAGTAGTATCTGGTACGGACAGGTTTTTAGTTTCATGAACACTGAAGCTTTCTTT. The J gene is TRBJ1-1, the V gene TRBV19, with 7 bases that match TRBD1. The germline CDR1 and CDR2 sequences are LNHDA and SQIVND (reference sequence). Trimming cost V 3 bases and J 0 bases; bases outside gene matches: 19. This CDR3 has 20 amino acids.

The chain joins TRBV27 to TRBJ1-1; TRBD1 is a possible D gene (6 bases). Trimming cost V 10 bases and J 5 bases, with 11 bases left between them. Germline V gene sequence: CDR1 MNHEY, CDR2 SMNVEV (reference sequence). The CDR3 runs to 11 residues. CDR3 sequence (DNA): TGTGCCATCGTAACAGGGACTGAAGCTTTCTTT. This gives the protein CAIVTGTEAFF.

This chain joins TRBV6-5 and TRBJ1-2, with D uncertain. The CDR3 consists of 12 residues. V was clipped by 1 base and J by 6 bases, with 6 bases between them. Germline V gene lookup returns CDR1 MNHEY and CDR2 SVGAGI. The CDR3 sequence is CASSYLGDGYTF. The CDR3 nucleotides read TGTGCCAGCAGTTACTTGGGAGATGGCTACACCTTC.

The J gene is TRBJ2-1, the V gene TRBV4-1; TRBD2 matches at 9 bases. This CDR3 contains 15 residues. In germline, CDR1 is MGHRA, CDR2 YSYEKL. Unmatched junction bases numbered 6, after V lost 5 bases and J lost 4 bases. The CDR3 reads CASSYLAGAYNEQFF. The CDR3 nucleotides read TGCGCCAGCAGCTATTTAGCGGGAGCATACAATGAGCAGTTCTTC.

The V and J genes are TRBV10-1 and TRBJ1-4, with TRBD1 as a possible D gene (6 bases). V was clipped by 3 bases and J by 7 bases, with 15 bases between them. The CDR3 sequence is 15 residues long. Germline values: CDR1 WNHNN, CDR2 SYGVQD (reference sequence). The CDR3: CASSEGTGRAEKLFF. The CDR3 bases are TGCGCCAGCAGTGAAGGAACAGGGCGAGCTGAAAAACTGTTTTTT.

Notes on this clone: A read error may produce the germline difference seen at one junction end. The chain joins TRBV5-5 to TRBJ1-3; unclear D gene. The CDR3 extends over 18 amino acids. Germline-derived CDR1 and CDR2 are SGHKS and YYEKEE (reference sequence). The CDR3 reads CASSLRVLGGSSGNTIYF. DNA of the CDR3: TGCGCCAGCAGCTTACGGGTGCTCGGAGGGAGCTCTGGAAACACCATATATTTT.

The sample holds one count of this clone. The chain is built from TRBV27 and TRBJ1-2, with TRBD1 matching 11 bases. The CDR3 loop spans 16 amino acids. CDR1 is MNHEY and CDR2 is SMNVEV in the germline V gene (reference sequence). V trimming: 3 bases; J trimming: 8 bases; junction bases outside the gene matches: 11. The CDR3 sequence: CASSLVPGQGARGYTF. The CDR3 DNA reads as TGTGCCAGCAGTTTGGTCCCCGGACAGGGGGCCAGGGGCTACACCTTC.

The chain uses TRBV10-1 and TRBJ2-1, with a weak D call TRBD2 (6 bases). The CDR3 covers 13 residues. CDR1 WNHNN and CDR2 SYGVQD come from the germline V gene (reference sequence). V lost 3 bases and J lost 4, with 7 bases in between. Here the CDR3 reads CASSDGTYNEQFF. CDR3 DNA sequence: TGCGCCAGCAGTGATGGGACTTACAATGAGCAGTTCTTC.

The CDR3 protein is CSVVRDRGLVDRNEQFF. CDR3 DNA: TGCAGCGTTGTACGGGACAGGGGGCTAGTGGATAGGAATGAGCAGTTCTTC. This chain links TRBV29-1 with TRBJ2-1; 12 bases are shared with TRBD1. The CDR3 covers 17 residues. Germline CDR1 SQVTM, CDR2 ANQGSEA. J was trimmed by 7 bases and V by 4 bases; bases with no gene match: 14.

The chain links TRBV7-9 to TRBJ2-1; 8 bases are shared with TRBD2. The CDR3 contains 18 residues. The V and J ends lost 5 bases and 6 bases, in that order; junction bases with no gene match: 18. From germline, CDR1 is SEHNR and CDR2 FQNEAQ (reference sequence). In DNA form, the CDR3 reads TGTGCCAGCAGCCACGGGACTAGTGGGGGGGCATGGAGCAATGAGCAGTTCTTC. It translates to CASSHGTSGGAWSNEQFF.

V gene TRBV7-2 combines with J gene TRBJ2-1, with D hard to call. CDR1 and CDR2 from the germline V gene are SGHTA and FQGNSA. V was trimmed by 1 base and J by 9 bases, leaving 7 bases between them. CDR3 length equals 12 residues. In DNA, the CDR3 is TGTGCCAGCAGCTTAGAAGCTTTTGAGCAGTTCTTC. It encodes CASSLEAFEQFF.

The chain uses TRBV5-6 and TRBJ1-1, with a tentative D call TRBD1 (6 bases). This CDR3 has 15 residues. The V and J ends lost 3 bases and 6 bases respectively, with 18 bases between them. From germline, CDR1 is SGHDT and CDR2 YYEEEE. This CDR3 reads CASSYGTNREPEAFF. The CDR3 nucleotides read TGTGCCAGCAGCTACGGTACTAACAGGGAACCTGAAGCTTTCTTT.

V is TRBV11-2 and J is TRBJ2-7, with D possibly matching TRBD2 (5 bases). CDR3 size: 14 residues. The V gene lost 3 bases and the J gene lost 3 bases, with 12 bases spanning the gap. Looked up from germline, CDR1 is SGHAT and CDR2 is FQNNGV. The CDR3 bases are TGTGCCAGCAGCTTCGGGGTTCTGGGCTACGAGCAGTACTTC. Residues: CASSFGVLGYEQYF.

This chain uses TRBV10-3 with TRBJ1-2; 11 bases align to TRBD1. V dropped 6 bases and J dropped 8; count of bases not matched to a gene: 8. Germline V CDR1 and CDR2: ENHRY, SYGVKD. This CDR3 spans 14 amino acids. CDR3 coding DNA: TGTGCCATCAGCGGAGGGACAGGGGGTTCGGGCTACACCTTC. This sequence encodes CAISGGTGGSGYTF.

The chain recombines TRBV19 with TRBJ2-1; no definite D call. The CDR3 loop spans 13 amino acids. CDR1 LNHDA and CDR2 SQIVND come from the germline V gene (reference sequence). V shed 3 bases and J shed 4 bases, with 7 bases lying between them. This chain's CDR3 is CASSIARYNEQFF. CDR3 nucleotides: TGTGCCAGTAGTATCGCTAGATACAATGAGCAGTTCTTC.

This rearrangement joins TRBV28 to TRBJ1-1; tentatively, D is TRBD1 (5 bases). V lost 8 bases to trimming and J lost 4 bases, with 17 bases between them. The CDR3 runs 14 residues. Germline V gene data show CDR1 as MDHEN and CDR2 as SYDVKM. CDR3 coding DNA: TGTGCCAGCCCATCCCCTGGGGGGTCCACTGAAGCTTTCTTT. It encodes CASPSPGGSTEAFF.